This TCR beta chain was found in a study of CD4 and CD8 cells across lung adenocarcinoma regions. The CDR3 sequence is 16 residues long. Germline CDR1 reads MNHNS; CDR2 reads SASEGT. The V gene lost 4 bases and the J gene lost 8 bases, with 22 bases spanning the gap. Samples came from patients with localized non-small cell lung adenocarcinoma. TCRdb independently ran MiXCR on the PCR reads; one entry per CDR3 protein. The sample consists of roughly 20,000 distinct CDR3 sequences, around half of them appearing once. The sequence was collected from a female donor with lung adenocarcinoma. The CD4 and CD8 labels of this study may be unreliable. The chain has TRBV6-1 and TRBJ2-3, with D possibly matching TRBD2 (5 bases). The sequencing sample was made of CD8+ T cells from the center of a lung tumor. The CDR3: CASSVRRGVSTGTQYF. Here the CDR3 DNA reads TGTGCCAGCAGTGTCCGCCGGGGTGTGAGCACCGGTACGCAGTATTTT.